The 25 T cell receptor beta chains below come from one sample, sequenced in a study of blood T cells in healthy people across ages. Primers used in a second PCR of about 6 to 11 cycles were a sample-barcoded 5' primer and a J-beta primer mix. From the 5' RACE reads, TCRdb called clonotypes with MiXCR, one entry per CDR3 protein. The table includes about 1.5 million distinct CDR3 sequences, about 43% detected once. Sequencing input: blood. The source of these receptors is a woman between 18 and 29 years old in good health.

V usage is TRBV4-1 and J usage is TRBJ2-1, with 14 bases identical to TRBD2. Looked up from germline, CDR1 is MGHRA and CDR2 is YSYEKL. Germline trimming cut 1 base from V and 6 bases from J; bases unmatched to any gene: 8. The CDR3 is 18 residues long. The DNA for the CDR3 is TGCGCCAGCAGCCAAGGAAGCCGGACTAGCGGGAGGATCAATGAGCAGTTCTTC. It translates to CASSQGSRTSGRINEQFF.

Concerning this clonotype: At one end, the junction sequence differs from germline, possibly due to a read error. CDR3 residues: CSVGARPGANALTF. The CDR3 DNA reads TGCAGCGTTGGCGCGAGGCCTGGGGCCAACGCCCTGACTTTC. This chain joins TRBV29-1 and TRBJ2-6; TRBD1 is a possible D gene (5 bases). Per germline, CDR1 SQVTM and CDR2 ANQGSEA. There are 14 residues in the CDR3.

The J gene is TRBJ2-1, the V gene TRBV7-9, with 7 bases matching TRBD1. Germline V gene lookup returns CDR1 SEHNR and CDR2 FQNEAQ (reference sequence). The CDR3 runs 13 residues. Trimming at V came to 6 bases and at J to 8 bases, leaving 7 bases not matched to a gene. CDR3 in amino acids: CASRETGMDEQFF. The DNA of the CDR3 is TGTGCCAGCAGGGAGACAGGGATGGATGAGCAGTTCTTC.

The chain employs TRBV27 and TRBJ2-5, with D unresolved. The last part of the DNA fits TRBJ2-1 better; the J call may be wrong. From germline, CDR1 is MNHEY and CDR2 SMNVEV (reference sequence). This CDR3 comprises 14 residues. The CDR3 here is CASSVTGGEETQFF. CDR3 DNA sequence: TGTGCCAGCAGTGTAACGGGTGGAGAGGAGACCCAGTTCTTC.

This sequence joins TRBV6-2 or TRBV6-3 and TRBJ2-3; a possible D gene is TRBD1 (6 bases). The CDR3 consists of 15 residues. CDR1 and CDR2 (germline): MNHEY, SVGEGT. V gave up 2 bases and J gave up 5 bases, with 14 bases separating them. DNA for the CDR3: TGTGCCAGCAGTTACAGTATCACAGGGAAAGATACGCAGTATTTT. Its translation is CASSYSITGKDTQYF.

This chain links TRBV4-2 with TRBJ2-1; D is perhaps TRBD2 (5 bases). The length of the CDR3 is 15 residues. Trimming took off 4 bases at V and 10 bases at J, with 20 bases between the two ends. Germline CDR1 LGHNA, CDR2 YNFKEQ. The CDR3 DNA sequence: TGTGCCAGCAGCCCCGATTACGCGGGCGGAACGGAGCAGTTCTTC. As protein: CASSPDYAGGTEQFF.

This clonotype was recorded a few times. The gene calls are TRBV5-1 and TRBJ2-7; 9 nucleotides match TRBD2. Per the germline V gene, CDR1 is SGHRS and CDR2 is YFSETQ. After removal of 0 bases from V and 5 bases from J, the junction contained 6 bases not matched to a gene. The CDR3 is made up of 15 amino acids. CDR3 DNA sequence: TGCGCCAGCAGCTTGGAGGCGGGGGGGCGTAACGAGCAGTACTTC. Translation: CASSLEAGGRNEQYF.

The rearrangement joins TRBV9 to TRBJ2-5; TRBD1 matches 7 bases. This CDR3 spans 16 amino acids. Trimming took 3 bases from V and 3 from J; bases not matched to a gene: 11. Germline CDR1 and CDR2: SGDLS and YYNGEE. Written as DNA, the CDR3 is TGTGCCAGCAGCGGTCTTTGGACAGGTGGGAAAGAGACCCAGTACTTC. It codes for CASSGLWTGGKETQYF.

This clonotype turned up a few times. This chain links TRBV28 with TRBJ2-5; D may be TRBD1 or TRBD2 (6 bases each). CDR1 and CDR2 (germline): MDHEN, SYDVKM. This CDR3 comprises 15 residues. Deletions cut 4 bases from V and 1 base from J, with 13 bases between. The DNA of the CDR3 is TGTGCCAGCAGTTCAGGAGGGGGGCCCCAAGAGACCCAGTACTTC. It yields the protein CASSSGGGPQETQYF.

The V gene is TRBV7-2, the J gene TRBJ2-3; 8 bases line up with TRBD2. The CDR3 has 16 residues. J lost 2 bases, V lost 2 bases, and 6 bases had no gene match. Looked up from germline, CDR1 is SGHTA and CDR2 is FQGNSA. This CDR3 reads CASSLLYGGATDTQYF. The CDR3 nucleotides read TGTGCCAGCAGCTTACTATACGGGGGGGCCACAGATACGCAGTATTTT.

V is TRBV5-5 and J is TRBJ2-1; weak D call: TRBD1 (5 bases). The assigned J gene may be wrong: the sequence end matches TRBJ2-7 better. CDR3 length: 15 residues. The germline CDR1 and CDR2 sequences are SGHKS and YYEKEE (reference sequence). As DNA, the CDR3 is TGTGCCAGCAGCTTGGCCCAGGGTGTTGGCTACGAGCAGTACTTC. Protein product: CASSLAQGVGYEQYF.

This clonotype came up a few times. This sequence joins TRBV5-1 and TRBJ2-7; TRBD2 is a possible D gene (6 bases). Germline V gives CDR1 SGHRS, CDR2 YFSETQ. The CDR3 is 15 amino acids. V gave up 5 bases and J gave up 3 bases, with 18 bases separating them. The CDR3, as DNA: TGCGCCAGCAGTCAAGCGTGGGCGGACTACTACGAGCAGTACTTC. This sequence encodes CASSQAWADYYEQYF.

A few counts support this clonotype. This sequence joins TRBV4-1 and TRBJ2-5, with 10 bases matching TRBD1. Losses at the gene ends were 0 bases for V and 5 bases for J; bases not matched to a gene: 9. CDR3 length equals 17 residues. The germline gives CDR1 MGHRA, CDR2 YSYEKL. DNA of the CDR3: TGCGCCAGCAGCCAAGATCCCCCGACAGGGGGCAAGGAGACCCAGTACTTC. It specifies CASSQDPPTGGKETQYF.

This clonotype was recorded a few times. The genes are TRBV6-5 and TRBJ2-5; 7 bases are a match to TRBD1. Germline values: CDR1 MNHEY, CDR2 SVGAGI. The CDR3 consists of 14 residues. With V trimmed by 10 bases and J by 3 bases, 11 bases remained unmatched. The CDR3 loop is CATRQGVNEETQYF. For the CDR3, the DNA is TGTGCCACTCGACAGGGTGTCAACGAAGAGACCCAGTACTTC.

The chain carries TRBV12-3 or TRBV12-4 and TRBJ2-1; 9 nucleotides match TRBD2. The CDR3 is made up of 15 amino acids. V dropped 4 bases and J dropped 9; count of bases not matched to a gene: 10. In DNA form, the CDR3 reads TGTGCCAGCAGTTCATTTAGCGGGGGAGGGGGTGAGCAGTTCTTC. It specifies CASSSFSGGGGEQFF.

This clonotype occurred a few times. The rearrangement links TRBV29-1 to TRBJ1-4; D not certain. The CDR3 has 13 residues. V dropped 4 bases and J dropped 4 bases, with 10 bases sitting between them. Per the germline V gene, CDR1 is SQVTM and CDR2 is ANQGSEA. The CDR3 bases are TGCAGCGTTGGTCAGCTATATAATGAAAAACTGTTTTTT. It encodes CSVGQLYNEKLFF.

The rearrangement links TRBV6-1 to TRBJ1-5, with a weak D call TRBD1 (5 bases). Between the trimmed V and J ends, which lost 3 bases and 2 bases, there was a span of 8 bases. The germline V gene encodes CDR1 MNHNS and CDR2 SASEGT. The CDR3 sequence is 14 residues long. The CDR3 loop reads CASSEEGGNQPQHF. CDR3 coding DNA: TGTGCCAGCAGTGAGGAAGGGGGCAATCAGCCCCAGCATTTT.

This clonotype was seen just once. The J gene is TRBJ2-5, the V gene TRBV20-1; D call uncertain. The better agreement between TRBJ2-7 and the DNA end casts doubt on the J call. Looked up from germline, CDR1 is DFQATT and CDR2 is SNEGSKA (reference sequence). The CDR3 is 12 amino acids. The CDR3 loop reads CSARPASYEQYF. The CDR3 DNA reads TGCAGTGCTAGACCGGCCTCCTACGAGCAGTACTTC.

The chain is built from TRBV6-4 and TRBJ2-1; D not certain. Between the trimmed V and J ends, which lost 4 bases and 0 bases, there was a span of 10 bases. This CDR3 is built from 15 residues. Germline V gives CDR1 MRHNA, CDR2 SNTAGT. CDR3 amino acids: CASSASSNSYNEQFF. CDR3 bases: TGTGCCAGCAGTGCCAGCTCTAACTCCTACAATGAGCAGTTCTTC.

This chain links TRBV30 with TRBJ1-5; D may be TRBD1 (5 bases). Germline CDR1 and CDR2: GTSNPN and SVGIG (reference sequence). This CDR3 is built from 14 residues. V was pared by 3 bases and J by 4 bases, with 13 bases between. CDR3 nucleotides: TGTGCCTGGAGCGGCGGACGGGGGAATCAGCCCCAGCATTTT. Translating gives CAWSGGRGNQPQHF.

This clonotype has just a few counts. CDR3 sequence: CASSLEDRANSPLHF. Here the CDR3 DNA reads TGTGCCAGCAGCTTAGAAGACAGGGCCAACTCACCCCTCCACTTT. The chain joins TRBV7-9 to TRBJ1-6; 7 bases are shared with TRBD1. The CDR3 sequence is 15 residues long. With 1 base clipped from V and 10 bases from J, the junction kept 7 bases outside the gene matches. Germline V gene data show CDR1 as SEHNR and CDR2 as FQNEAQ (reference sequence).

This chain joins TRBV30 and TRBJ2-7; 12 bases are shared with TRBD2. With V trimmed by 6 bases and J by 2 bases, 5 bases remained unmatched. Per the germline V gene, CDR1 is GTSNPN and CDR2 is SVGIG (reference sequence). The CDR3 has 14 amino acids. The CDR3 spells CACTTSGGTYEQYF. CDR3 coding DNA: TGTGCCTGCACTACTAGCGGGGGGACCTACGAGCAGTACTTC. Variable domain in full (rest from reference TRBV30 and TRBJ2-7): SQTIHQWPATLVQPVGSPLSLECTVEGTSNPNLYWYRQAAGRGLQLLFYSVGIGQISSEVPQNLSASRPQDRQFILSSKKLLLSDSGFYLCACTTSGGTYEQYFGPGTRLTVT.

This chain joins TRBV7-9 and TRBJ2-1; D perhaps matches TRBD1 (6 bases). Germline lookup yields CDR1 SEHNR and CDR2 FQNEAQ (reference sequence). The V gene lost 4 bases and the J gene lost 7 bases, with 8 bases spanning the gap. CDR3 length: 12 amino acids. The CDR3 region is CASSYGQNEQFF. DNA for the CDR3: TGTGCCAGCAGCTATGGACAGAATGAGCAGTTCTTC.

CDR3 coding DNA: TGTGCCAGCAGTCACCAGAGAATCACAGATACGCAGTATTTT. Translation: CASSHQRITDTQYF. The chain joins TRBV6-6 to TRBJ2-3; no firm D call. The V and J ends lost 5 bases and 2 bases respectively, with 11 bases between them. Germline V lookup: CDR1 MNHNY, CDR2 SVGAGI (reference sequence). The CDR3 runs to 14 residues.

In its sample, this clonotype was seen once. This chain uses TRBV11-2 with TRBJ1-2; a weak D match, TRBD1 (5 bases). V was pared by 3 bases and J by 7 bases, with 12 bases between. Germline assignment: CDR1 SGHAT and CDR2 FQNNGV. The CDR3 is made up of 13 amino acids. As DNA, the CDR3 is TGTGCCAGCAGCTTTATGACAGTTTCTGGCTACACCTTC. This encodes CASSFMTVSGYTF.